Relative to its sample, the clone carrying this TCR beta chain is medium-sized. Distinct nucleotide sequences in the sample also encode this CDR3. This specimen belongs to a study of T cells in tumors after PD-1 blockade. Only in-frame clones appear in the TCRdb table, and some are missing; sequencing was by immunoSEQ multiplex PCR. The sample shows 10,000 to 15,000 clones, around 63% of them seen only once. CDR1 is SGHTA and CDR2 is FQGTGA in the germline V gene. Trimming cost V 0 bases and J 5 bases, with 5 bases left between them. The CDR3 runs to 13 residues. The material sequenced was tumor tissue, taken before anti-PD-1 treatment. This sequence joins TRBV7-3 and TRBJ2-1; D is unresolved. This receptor was obtained from a human donor with cutaneous squamous cell carcinoma. As DNA, the CDR3 is TGTGCCAGCAGCTTAACGGGAAACAATGAGCAGTTCTTC. It yields the protein CASSLTGNNEQFF.